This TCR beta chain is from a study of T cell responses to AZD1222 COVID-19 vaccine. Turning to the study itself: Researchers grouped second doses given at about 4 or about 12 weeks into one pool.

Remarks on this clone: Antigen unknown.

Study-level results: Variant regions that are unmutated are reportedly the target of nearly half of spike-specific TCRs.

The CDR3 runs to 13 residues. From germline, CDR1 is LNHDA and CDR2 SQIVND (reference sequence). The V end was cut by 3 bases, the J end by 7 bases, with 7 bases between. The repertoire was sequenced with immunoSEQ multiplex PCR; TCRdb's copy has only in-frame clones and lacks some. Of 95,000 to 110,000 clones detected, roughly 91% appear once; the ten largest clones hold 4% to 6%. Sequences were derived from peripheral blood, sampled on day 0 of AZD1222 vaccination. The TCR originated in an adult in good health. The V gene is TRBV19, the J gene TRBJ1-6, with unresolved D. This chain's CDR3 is CASSIVGNSPLHF. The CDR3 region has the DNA TGTGCCAGTAGTATCGTGGGGAATTCACCCCTCCACTTT.